These T cell receptor beta chains were read from a single sample in a study of blood T cell repertoires in COVID-19. This table comes from immunoSEQ multiplex PCR, and its TCRdb copy is limited to in-frame clones, with some not included. The sample lists around 230,000 clones; roughly 89% were seen once. What was sequenced was peripheral blood. All receptors come from a man younger than 40 who had recovered from COVID-19. Each CDR3 is given with its conserved first and last residue. The D gene is left open where the match is weak. Expanded clones get a size class; other rows say once, few or many, or leave the size out.

v_call,d_call,clone_size,j_call,cdr3_nt,cdr3_aa
TRBV27,NA,NA,TRBJ2-3,TGTGCCAGCAGTTCACAGGGCACAGATACGCAGTATTTT,CASSSQGTDTQYF
TRBV5-4,NA,once,TRBJ1-5,TGTGCCAGCAGCTTGTCAGGGTCCAATCAGCCCCAGCATTTT,CASSLSGSNQPQHF
TRBV5-4,NA,NA,TRBJ2-7,TGTGCCAGCAGCTTGATCGGGAGCTCGAACGAGCAGTACTTC,CASSLIGSSNEQYF
TRBV7-2,NA,NA,TRBJ1-5,TGTGCCAGCAGGTCAGGGGCGGTTAGCAATCAGCCCCAGCATTTT,CASRSGAVSNQPQHF
TRBV5-4,TRBD1,once,TRBJ2-2,TGTGCCAGCAGCTTGGGGTCCCAGGGGGCGGGGACCACCGGGGAGCTGTTTTTT,CASSLGSQGAGTTGELFF
TRBV21-1,NA,NA,TRBJ2-2,TGTGCCAGCAGCAAGATCCGGCTAGGTCGGGGCACCGGGGAGCTGTTTTTT,CASSKIRLGRGTGELFF
TRBV15,TRBD1,NA,TRBJ1-2,TGTGCCACCAGCAGATCCACCGGACAGGGTTCCTCTCAATCCTATGGCTACACCTTC,CATSRSTGQGSSQSYGYTF
TRBV18,NA,once,TRBJ1-6,TGTGCCAGCTCACCCACCCTCGGGGTGCGGAATTCACCCCTCCACTTT,CASSPTLGVRNSPLHF
TRBV5-4,TRBD1,NA,TRBJ1-2,TGTGCCAGCAACGAGGACAGGGCTGATGGCTACACCTTC,CASNEDRADGYTF
TRBV9,NA,NA,TRBJ2-2,TGTGCCAGCAGCGTAGGCGGGCAGGCCGCAACCGGGGAGCTGTTTTTT,CASSVGGQAATGELFF
TRBV24-1,TRBD2,many,TRBJ2-2,TGTGCCACCCCCATAGGGAGGGTCTGGACCGGGGAGCTGTTTTTT,CATPIGRVWTGELFF
TRBV27,TRBD1,NA,TRBJ1-6,TGTGCCAGCCGAACCCAGGGGGCAGGTTCACCCCTCCACTTT,CASRTQGAGSPLHF
TRBV14,NA,NA,TRBJ1-5,TGTGCCAGCAGCCAACACGCGGCCCTCGTAAGTCAGCCCCAGCATTTT,CASSQHAALVSQPQHF
TRBV10-2,TRBD1,NA,TRBJ1-5,TGCGCCAGCAGTGATAACAGGGGAATCGACGTACGTCAGCCCCAGCATTTT,CASSDNRGIDVRQPQHF
TRBV6-5,NA,NA,TRBJ1-5,TGTGCCAGCAGTTACGCGAACAGGGAGAATCAGCCCCAGCATTTT,CASSYANRENQPQHF
TRBV5-1,NA,NA,TRBJ2-7,TGCGCCAGCAGCTTTCAGGGGGAGGCCTACGAGCAGTACTTC,CASSFQGEAYEQYF
TRBV9,TRBD1,once,TRBJ2-2,TGTGCCAGCAGCCGAATGACAGGGGGCAACACCGGGGAGCTGTTTTTT,CASSRMTGGNTGELFF
TRBV7-9,TRBD1,NA,TRBJ2-5,TGTGCCAGCAACCCACAGGGGCCCGGTGAGACCCAGTACTTC,CASNPQGPGETQYF
TRBV5-1,TRBD2,NA,TRBJ2-3,TGCGCCAGCAGCTTCATAGCGGGGGGCGAAGATACGCAGTATTTT,CASSFIAGGEDTQYF
TRBV29-1,NA,once,TRBJ2-3,TGCAGCGTTGAAGAAGGACAGACAACGCAGTATTTT,CSVEEGQTTQYF
TRBV15,NA,NA,TRBJ2-4,TGTGCCACCAGCAACTCTCAGGGGGCCAAAAACATTCAGTACTTC,CATSNSQGAKNIQYF
TRBV7-9,NA,once,TRBJ1-1,TGTGCCAGCAGCTTATATGAGGTAGGGGGAAACACTGAAGCTTTCTTT,CASSLYEVGGNTEAFF
TRBV2,NA,NA,TRBJ1-5,TGTGCCAGCAGGGTCGGACTGATTAGCAATCAGCCCCAGCATTTT,CASRVGLISNQPQHF
TRBV9,TRBD1,NA,TRBJ1-6,TGTGCCAGCAGCGTAGAGGACAGGGGTAATTCACCCCTCCACTTT,CASSVEDRGNSPLHF
TRBV11-2,TRBD1,NA,TRBJ2-1,TGTGCCAGCAGCCCCCGAGGACAGGTGATAAGCTCCTACAATGAGCAGTTCTTC,CASSPRGQVISSYNEQFF
TRBV5-1,TRBD1,NA,TRBJ2-5,TGCGCCAGCAGCTTCGGCAGGGGGCTTTGGGAGACCCAGTACTTC,CASSFGRGLWETQYF
TRBV5-1,TRBD1,few,TRBJ2-3,TGCGCCAGCAGCTGGCAGGACAGGGGATCAGATACGCAGTATTTT,CASSWQDRGSDTQYF
TRBV30,NA,NA,TRBJ1-2,TGTGCCTGGAAGGGGGACGGAGAGTATGGCTACACCTTC,CAWKGDGEYGYTF
TRBV5-4,TRBD1,NA,TRBJ1-2,TGTGCCAGCAGTGGGACAGGGGGCAAAGGCTACACCTTC,CASSGTGGKGYTF